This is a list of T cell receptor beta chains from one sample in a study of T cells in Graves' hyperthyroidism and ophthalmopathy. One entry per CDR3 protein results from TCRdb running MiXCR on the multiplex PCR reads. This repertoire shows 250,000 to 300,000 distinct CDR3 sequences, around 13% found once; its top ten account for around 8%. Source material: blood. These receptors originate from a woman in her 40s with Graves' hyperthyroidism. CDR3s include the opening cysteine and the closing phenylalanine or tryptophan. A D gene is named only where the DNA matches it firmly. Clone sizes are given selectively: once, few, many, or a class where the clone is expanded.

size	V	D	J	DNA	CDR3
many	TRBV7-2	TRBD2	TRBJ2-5	TGTGCCAGCAGACCTAGCGGGAGTGGAGAGACCCAGTACTTC	CASRPSGSGETQYF
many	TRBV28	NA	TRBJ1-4	TGTGCCAGCAGTAGCCCCGGGGACCGGACTAATGAAAAACTGTTTTTT	CASSSPGDRTNEKLFF
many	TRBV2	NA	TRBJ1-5	TGTGCCAGCAGTGACTGGGGTCAGCCCCAGCATTTT	CASSDWGQPQHF
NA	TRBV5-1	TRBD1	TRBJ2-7	TGCGCCAGCAGCAAGGGACAGGGTTACTCCTACGAGCAGTACTTC	CASSKGQGYSYEQYF
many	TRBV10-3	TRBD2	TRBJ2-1	TGTGCCATCAGTCCCCTAGCGGGCTCCTACAATGAGCAGTTCTTC	CAISPLAGSYNEQFF
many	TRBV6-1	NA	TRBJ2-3	TGTGCCAGCACCCACTCAAGGGACCTTGCTAGAGATACGCAGTATTTT	CASTHSRDLARDTQYF
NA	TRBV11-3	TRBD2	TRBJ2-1	TGTGCCAGCAGCTTAGGGACTAGCGGACTCAATGAGCAGTTCTTC	CASSLGTSGLNEQFF
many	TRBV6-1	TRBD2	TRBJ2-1	TGTGCCAGCCTTCGGGGGGAATTCCACAATGAGCAGTTCTTC	CASLRGEFHNEQFF
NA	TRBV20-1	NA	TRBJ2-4	TGCAGTGCAGAGGGGGAGCAGAGTCTAGCCAAAAACATTCAGTACTTC	CSAEGEQSLAKNIQYF
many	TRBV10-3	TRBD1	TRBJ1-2	TGTGCCATCAGGGAGACAGGGAAGAAAAACTATGGCTACACCTTC	CAIRETGKKNYGYTF
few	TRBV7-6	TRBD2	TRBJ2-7	TGTGCCACTAGGAATAGCGGGAGGGCCCTATGGGGCGATTGGTACGAGCAGTACTTC	CATRNSGRALWGDWYEQYF
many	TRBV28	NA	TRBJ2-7	TGTGCCAGCAGTTTTTGGGGGGAAAGGGACTACGAGCAGTACTTC	CASSFWGERDYEQYF